This T cell receptor (beta chain) was obtained from a study of spatial heterogeneity in lung cancer. Study information: Detected sequences consistently included more beta-chain ones than alpha-chain ones.

The study, taken as a whole, reports: Blood contained ubiquitous expanded tumor TCRs more at resection than at follow-up.

Stated time point: sample taken at primary tumor resection. Whole RNA, isolated from tumor, nontumor lung or frozen PBMC, was sequenced without prior sorting. Untreated early-stage non-small cell lung cancer patients, about 70 in total, were the donors. The germline V gene has CDR1 LGHNA and CDR2 YNFKEQ. Trimming removed 5 bases at V and 2 bases at J, with 11 bases between. The CDR3 has 14 amino acids. This clonotype was found a few times. The antigen remains unidentified. The library protocol tagged each TCR cDNA with a unique molecular identifier. TCRdb called the 5' RACE reads again in MiXCR, with one record for every CDR3 protein. The table has 13,000 to 15,000 distinct CDR3 sequences, roughly a tenth seen once.

This receptor was identified in a male donor with early-stage non-small cell lung cancer. The material sequenced was PBMCs, taken at surgery. V is TRBV4-2 and J is TRBJ2-3; D gene unclear. For the CDR3, the DNA is TGTGCCAGCAGCAAGGAGCGTCTCACAGATACGCAGTATTTT. Encoded protein: CASSKERLTDTQYF.